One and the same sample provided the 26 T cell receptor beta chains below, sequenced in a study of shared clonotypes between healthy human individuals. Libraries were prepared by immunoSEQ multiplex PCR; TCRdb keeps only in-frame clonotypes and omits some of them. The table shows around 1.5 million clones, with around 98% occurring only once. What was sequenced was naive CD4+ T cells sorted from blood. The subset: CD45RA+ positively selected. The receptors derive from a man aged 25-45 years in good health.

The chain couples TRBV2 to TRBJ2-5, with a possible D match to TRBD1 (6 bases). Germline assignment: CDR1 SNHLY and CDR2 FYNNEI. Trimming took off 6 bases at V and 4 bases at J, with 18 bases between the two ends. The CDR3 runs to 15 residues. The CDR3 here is CASRPPGTMGETQYF. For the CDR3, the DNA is TGTGCCAGCAGGCCCCCCGGGACAATGGGAGAGACCCAGTACTTC.

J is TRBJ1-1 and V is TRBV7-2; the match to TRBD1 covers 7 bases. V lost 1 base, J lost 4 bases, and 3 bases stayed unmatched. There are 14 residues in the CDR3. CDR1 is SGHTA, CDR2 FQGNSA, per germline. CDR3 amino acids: CASSLVGGTTEAFF. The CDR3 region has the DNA TGTGCCAGCAGCTTAGTAGGGGGCACCACTGAAGCTTTCTTT.

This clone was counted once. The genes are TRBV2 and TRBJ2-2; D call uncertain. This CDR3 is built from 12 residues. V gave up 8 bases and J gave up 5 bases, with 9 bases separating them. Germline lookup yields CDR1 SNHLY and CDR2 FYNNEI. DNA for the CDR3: TGTGCCAGCGGTCGCCGGACCGGGGAGCTGTTTTTT. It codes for CASGRRTGELFF.

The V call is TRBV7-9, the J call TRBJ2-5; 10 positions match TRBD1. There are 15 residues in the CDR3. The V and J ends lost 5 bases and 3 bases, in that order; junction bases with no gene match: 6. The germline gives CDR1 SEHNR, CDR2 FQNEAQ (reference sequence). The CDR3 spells CASSIGTGAKETQYF. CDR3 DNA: TGTGCCAGCAGCATCGGGACAGGGGCCAAAGAGACCCAGTACTTC.

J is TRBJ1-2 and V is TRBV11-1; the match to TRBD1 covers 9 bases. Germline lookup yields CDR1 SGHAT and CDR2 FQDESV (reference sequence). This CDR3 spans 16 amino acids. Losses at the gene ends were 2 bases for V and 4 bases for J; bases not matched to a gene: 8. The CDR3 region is CASSLSGQGFAYGYTF. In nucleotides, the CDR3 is TGTGCCAGCAGCTTAAGCGGACAGGGGTTTGCCTATGGCTACACCTTC.

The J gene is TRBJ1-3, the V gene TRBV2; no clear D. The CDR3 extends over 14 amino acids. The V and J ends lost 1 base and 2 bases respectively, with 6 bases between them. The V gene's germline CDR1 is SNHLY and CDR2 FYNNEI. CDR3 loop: CASSEGYAGNTIYF. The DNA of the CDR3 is TGTGCCAGCAGTGAAGGGTACGCTGGAAACACCATATATTTT. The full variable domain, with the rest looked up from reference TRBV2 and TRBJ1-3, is EPEVTQTPSHQVTQMGQEVILRCVPISNHLYFYWYRQILGQKVEFLVSFYNNEISEKSEIFDDQFSVERPDGSNFTLKIRSTKLEDSAMYFCASSEGYAGNTIYFGEGSWLTVV.

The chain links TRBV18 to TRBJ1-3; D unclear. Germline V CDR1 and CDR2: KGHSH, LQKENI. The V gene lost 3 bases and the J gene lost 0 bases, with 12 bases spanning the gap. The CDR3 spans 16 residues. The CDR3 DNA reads TGTGCCAGCTCACCCATTGTTGGAGACTCTGGAAACACCATATATTTT. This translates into CASSPIVGDSGNTIYF.

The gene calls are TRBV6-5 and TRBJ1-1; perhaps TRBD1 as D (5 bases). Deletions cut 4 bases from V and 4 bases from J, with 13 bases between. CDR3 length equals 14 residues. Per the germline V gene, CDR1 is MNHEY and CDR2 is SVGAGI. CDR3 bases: TGTGCCAGCAGTTCCCTCGTTCAGGGCACTGAAGCTTTCTTT. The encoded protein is CASSSLVQGTEAFF.

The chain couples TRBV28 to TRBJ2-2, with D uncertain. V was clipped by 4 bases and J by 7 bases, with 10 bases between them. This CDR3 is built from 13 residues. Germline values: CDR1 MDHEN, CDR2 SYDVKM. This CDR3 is CASSSPGLGELFF. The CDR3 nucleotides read TGTGCCAGCAGTTCTCCGGGTCTCGGGGAGCTGTTTTTT.

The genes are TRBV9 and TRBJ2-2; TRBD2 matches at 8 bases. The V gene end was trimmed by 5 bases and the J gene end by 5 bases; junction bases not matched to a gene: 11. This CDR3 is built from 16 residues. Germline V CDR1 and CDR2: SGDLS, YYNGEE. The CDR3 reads CASSAYTGGGTGELFF. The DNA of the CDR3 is TGTGCCAGCAGTGCCTATACAGGCGGGGGGACCGGGGAGCTGTTTTTT.

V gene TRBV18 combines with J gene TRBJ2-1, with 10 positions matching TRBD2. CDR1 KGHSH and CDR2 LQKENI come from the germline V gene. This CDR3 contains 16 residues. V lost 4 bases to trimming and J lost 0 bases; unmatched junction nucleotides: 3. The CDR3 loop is CASSRGTSDSYNEQFF. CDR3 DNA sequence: TGTGCCAGCTCACGGGGGACTAGCGACTCCTACAATGAGCAGTTCTTC.

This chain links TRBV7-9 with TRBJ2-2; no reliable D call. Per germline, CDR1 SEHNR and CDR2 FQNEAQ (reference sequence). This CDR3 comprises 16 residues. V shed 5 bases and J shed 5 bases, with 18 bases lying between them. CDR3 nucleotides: TGTGCCAGCAGCCAGCGTAGGGTCGGCCTTACCGGGGAGCTGTTTTTT. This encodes CASSQRRVGLTGELFF.

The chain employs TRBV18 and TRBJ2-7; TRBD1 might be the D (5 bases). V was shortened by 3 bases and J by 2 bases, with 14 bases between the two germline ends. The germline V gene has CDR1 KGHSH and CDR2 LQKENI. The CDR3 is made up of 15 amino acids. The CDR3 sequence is CASSPSGLITYEQYF. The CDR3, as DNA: TGTGCCAGCTCACCTTCAGGGCTAATCACCTACGAGCAGTACTTC.

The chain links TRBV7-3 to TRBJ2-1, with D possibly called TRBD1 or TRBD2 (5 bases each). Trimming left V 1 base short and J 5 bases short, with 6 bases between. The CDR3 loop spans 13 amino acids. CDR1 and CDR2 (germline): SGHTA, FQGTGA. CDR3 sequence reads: CASSLMGHNEQFF. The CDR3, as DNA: TGTGCCAGCAGCTTAATGGGACACAATGAGCAGTTCTTC.

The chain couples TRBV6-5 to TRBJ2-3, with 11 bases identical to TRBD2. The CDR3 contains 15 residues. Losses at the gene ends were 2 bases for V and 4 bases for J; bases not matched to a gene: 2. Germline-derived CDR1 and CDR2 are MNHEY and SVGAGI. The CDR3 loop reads CASSYLAGGSDTQYF. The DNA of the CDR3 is TGTGCCAGCAGTTACCTAGCGGGAGGATCAGATACGCAGTATTTT.

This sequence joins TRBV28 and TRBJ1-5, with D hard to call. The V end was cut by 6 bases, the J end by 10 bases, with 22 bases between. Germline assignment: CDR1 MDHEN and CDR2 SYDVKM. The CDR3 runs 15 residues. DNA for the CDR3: TGTGCCAGCAGGGTCAGTCGTTCCCCCGATCGACCCCAGCATTTT. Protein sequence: CASRVSRSPDRPQHF.

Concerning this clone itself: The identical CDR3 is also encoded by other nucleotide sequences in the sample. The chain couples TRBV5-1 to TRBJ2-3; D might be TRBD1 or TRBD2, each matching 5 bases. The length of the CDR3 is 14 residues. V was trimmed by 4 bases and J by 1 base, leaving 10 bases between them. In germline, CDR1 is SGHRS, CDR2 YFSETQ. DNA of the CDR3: TGCGCCAGCAGCCCCGGGACCGGCACAGATACGCAGTATTTT. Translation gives CASSPGTGTDTQYF.

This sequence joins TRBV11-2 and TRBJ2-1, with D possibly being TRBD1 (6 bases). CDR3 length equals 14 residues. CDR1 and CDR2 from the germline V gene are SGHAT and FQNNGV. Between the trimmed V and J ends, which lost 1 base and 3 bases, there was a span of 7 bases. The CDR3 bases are TGTGCCAGCAGCTTAGGGGACAACTACAATGAGCAGTTCTTC. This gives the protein CASSLGDNYNEQFF.

DNA of the CDR3: TGTGCCAGCAGTTTAGACAATCAGCCCCAGCATTTT. Amino acid sequence: CASSLDNQPQHF. This chain connects TRBV28 to TRBJ1-5; no definite D call. V shed 2 bases and J shed 3 bases, with 2 bases lying between them. The germline V gene encodes CDR1 MDHEN and CDR2 SYDVKM. The CDR3 contains 12 residues. The whole variable domain, filled in from reference TRBV28 and TRBJ1-5, reads DVKVTQSSRYLVKRTGEKVFLECVQDMDHENMFWYRQDPGLGLRLIYFSYDVKMKEKGDIPEGYSVSREKKERFSLILESASTNQTSMYLCASSLDNQPQHFGDGTRLSIL.

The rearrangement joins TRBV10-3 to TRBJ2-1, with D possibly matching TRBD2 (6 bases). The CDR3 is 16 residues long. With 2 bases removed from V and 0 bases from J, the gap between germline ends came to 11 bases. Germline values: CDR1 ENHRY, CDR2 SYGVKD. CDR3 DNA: TGTGCCATCAGTGAGGGGGGGAGGATCTCCTACAATGAGCAGTTCTTC. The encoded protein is CAISEGGRISYNEQFF.

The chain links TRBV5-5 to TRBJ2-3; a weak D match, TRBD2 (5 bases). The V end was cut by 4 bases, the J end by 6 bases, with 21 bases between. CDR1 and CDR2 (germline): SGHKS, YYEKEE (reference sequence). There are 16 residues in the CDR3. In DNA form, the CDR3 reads TGTGCCAGCAGCCAAATCGGACTGCACCGTAAGGATACGCAGTATTTT. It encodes CASSQIGLHRKDTQYF. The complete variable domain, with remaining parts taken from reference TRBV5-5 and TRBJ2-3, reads DAGVTQSPTHLIKTRGQQVTLRCSPISGHKSVSWYQQVLGQGPQFIFQYYEKEERGRGNFPDRFSARQFPNYSSELNVNALLLGDSALYLCASSQIGLHRKDTQYFGPGTRLTVL.

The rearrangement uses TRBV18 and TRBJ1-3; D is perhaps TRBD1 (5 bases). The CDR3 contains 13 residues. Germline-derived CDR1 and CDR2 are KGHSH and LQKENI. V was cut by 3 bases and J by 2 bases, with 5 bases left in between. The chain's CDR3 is CASSPRAGNTIYF. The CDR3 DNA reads TGTGCCAGCTCACCCAGGGCTGGAAACACCATATATTTT. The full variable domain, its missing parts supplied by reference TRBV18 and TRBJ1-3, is NAGVMQNPRHLVRRRGQEARLRCSPMKGHSHVYWYRQLPEEGLKFMVYLQKENIIDESGMPKERFSAEFPKEGPSILRIQQVVRGDSAAYFCASSPRAGNTIYFGEGSWLTVV.

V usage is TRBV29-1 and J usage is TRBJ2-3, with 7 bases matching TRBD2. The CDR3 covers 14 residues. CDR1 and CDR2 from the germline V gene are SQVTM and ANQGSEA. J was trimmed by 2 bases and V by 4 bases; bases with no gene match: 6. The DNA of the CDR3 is TGCAGCGTTGTCGTGGCGGGAGCCACAGATACGCAGTATTTT. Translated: CSVVVAGATDTQYF.

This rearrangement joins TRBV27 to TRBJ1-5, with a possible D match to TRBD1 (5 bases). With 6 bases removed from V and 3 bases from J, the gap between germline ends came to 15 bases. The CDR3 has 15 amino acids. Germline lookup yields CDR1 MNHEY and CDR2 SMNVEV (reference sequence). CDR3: CASRRLQGHNQPQHF. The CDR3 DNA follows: TGTGCCAGCAGGAGACTCCAGGGCCACAATCAGCCCCAGCATTTT.

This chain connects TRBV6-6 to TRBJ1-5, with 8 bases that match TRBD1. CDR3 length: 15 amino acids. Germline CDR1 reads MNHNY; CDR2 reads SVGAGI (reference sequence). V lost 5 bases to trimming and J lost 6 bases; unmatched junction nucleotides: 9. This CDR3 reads CASSNAGGRGQPQHF. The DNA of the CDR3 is TGTGCCAGCAGTAACGCAGGGGGCCGGGGTCAGCCCCAGCATTTT.

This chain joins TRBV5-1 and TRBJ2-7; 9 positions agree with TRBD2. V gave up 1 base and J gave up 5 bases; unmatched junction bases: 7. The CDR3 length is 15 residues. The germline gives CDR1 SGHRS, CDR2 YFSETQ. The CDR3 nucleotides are TGCGCCAGCAGCTTGCAATGGCGGGAGGGGGACGAGCAGTACTTC. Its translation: CASSLQWREGDEQYF.